The 7 T cell receptor beta chains below all came from one sample that was sequenced in a study of CXCR3-negative and CXCR3-positive naive CD8 T cells. Study conclusions and caveats: A higher hydrophobicity marked the TRB CDR3s of CXCR3-positive naive cells versus CXCR3-negative naive cells.

Their antigen targets remain unknown. The TRB cDNA libraries were prepared by 5' RACE with UMI labels. TCRdb re-called the 5' RACE reads and gives one entry per CDR3 protein, without DNA. The sample data list 120,000 to 150,000 distinct CDR3 sequences. The sample consisted of naive CXCR3+ CD8+ T cells from blood. Subset of the sample: CD45RO-CCR7+CD27+CD95- naive CD8+ T cells expressing CXCR3 (TNR3+). The receptors derive from a human donor in good health. Some clones in this sample may be carry-over from other donors' samples.

V gene TRBV7-6 combines with J gene TRBJ1-1. The length of the CDR3 is 14 residues. Germline loops: CDR1 SGHVS, CDR2 FNYEAQ. The CDR3: CASSLGGRNTEAFF.

The chain has TRBV25-1 and TRBJ1-2. CDR1 MGHDK and CDR2 SYGVNS come from the germline V gene. The CDR3 covers 12 residues. This chain's CDR3 is CASSEYMEGYTF.

This chain's CDR3 is CASSIRDRGPEQFF. The chain recombines TRBV9 with TRBJ2-1; TCRdb outputs TRBD1, but without DNA this stays unchecked. Germline lookup yields CDR1 SGDLS and CDR2 YYNGEE. The CDR3 consists of 14 residues.

The gene calls are TRBV11-2 and TRBJ2-3. This CDR3 is 17 amino acids long. Germline lookup yields CDR1 SGHAT and CDR2 FQNNGV. CDR3 in amino acids: CASSLVRGHQGTDTQYF.

The chain has TRBV6-5 and TRBJ2-3; TCRdb picks TRBD2, but there is no DNA to check that call. Germline V lookup: CDR1 MNHEY, CDR2 SVGAGI. The CDR3 is 16 residues long. This CDR3 is CASSYLAGVLADTQYF.

The chain joins TRBV24-1 to TRBJ2-2; without DNA, the TCRdb call of TRBD1 cannot be checked. In germline, CDR1 is KGHDR, CDR2 SFDVKD. The CDR3 spans 17 residues. The CDR3 loop reads CATSGPGQGYNTGELFF.

This chain joins TRBV7-9 and TRBJ2-7; checking the TCRdb D call of TRBD2 is not possible without DNA. In germline, CDR1 is SEHNR, CDR2 FQNEAQ (reference sequence). The CDR3 has 17 amino acids. CDR3 sequence reads: CASSQRGTSGTSYEQYF.